These 20 T cell receptor beta chains came from one sample sequenced in a study of a mutant IDH1 vaccine in newly diagnosed glioma. Using immunoSEQ multiplex PCR, the repertoire was profiled, and TCRdb retains in-frame clones only, with some absent. The repertoire holds about 32,000 clones, about 82% seen once, with about 3% in the top ten. The time point here: week 35, safety follow-up. Doses of 300 ug of mutant IDH1 20-mer peptide were given with topical imiquimod. These receptors lack a known antigen. Here the sequenced sample was PBMCs, taken from a glioma patient whose treatment included an IDH1 peptide vaccine. The receptors come from a man aged 40-49 years with glioma. Some clones in this sample may be carry-over from other donors' samples.

The gene calls are TRBV2 and TRBJ1-1, with TRBD1 matching over 8 bases. This CDR3 is 16 amino acids long. The ends lost 6 bases at V and 4 bases at J; junction bases unmatched: 13. Looked up from germline, CDR1 is SNHLY and CDR2 is FYNNEI. CDR3 sequence: CASRGPSGQGITEAFF. The CDR3 DNA follows: TGTGCCAGCAGGGGACCCTCTGGACAGGGAATCACTGAAGCTTTCTTT.

The CDR3: CASSSASYEQYF. The CDR3 DNA is TGTGCCAGCAGTTCCGCATCCTACGAGCAGTACTTC. The chain combines TRBV5-5 with TRBJ2-7; D remains ambiguous. Germline CDR1 reads SGHKS; CDR2 reads YYEKEE (reference sequence). The ends were cut back, 5 bases at V and 1 base at J, with 7 bases in the middle. The CDR3 totals 12 residues.

The chain employs TRBV5-6 and TRBJ2-5; 11 bases match TRBD2. The V gene's germline CDR1 is SGHDT and CDR2 YYEEEE. The CDR3 runs 17 residues. Trimming removed 3 bases from V and 2 bases from J; junction bases left unmatched: 9. The DNA for the CDR3 is TGTGCCAGCAGCTCTCGCCTTGCTAGCGGGGGGCAAGAGACCCAGTACTTC. This gives the protein CASSSRLASGGQETQYF. Full variable domain (missing parts from reference TRBV5-6 and TRBJ2-5): DAGVTQSPTHLIKTRGQQVTLRCSPKSGHDTVSWYQQALGQGPQFIFQYYEEEERQRGNFPDRFSGHQFPNYSSELNVNALLLGDSALYLCASSSRLASGGQETQYFGPGTRLLVL.

This clone was seen just once. This chain joins TRBV18 and TRBJ2-3; D uncertain. V was cut by 2 bases and J by 4 bases, with 10 bases left in between. The CDR3 is 14 residues long. In germline, CDR1 is KGHSH, CDR2 LQKENI. CDR3 sequence reads: CASSPVGNADTQYF. The CDR3 nucleotides read TGTGCCAGCTCACCAGTGGGTAATGCAGATACGCAGTATTTT. The whole variable domain, remainder taken from reference TRBV18 and TRBJ2-3, is NAGVMQNPRHLVRRRGQEARLRCSPMKGHSHVYWYRQLPEEGLKFMVYLQKENIIDESGMPKERFSAEFPKEGPSILRIQQVVRGDSAAYFCASSPVGNADTQYFGPGTRLTVL.

This clone was found a few times. The chain combines TRBV5-1 with TRBJ1-1; D gene uncertain. Germline lookup yields CDR1 SGHRS and CDR2 YFSETQ. There are 13 residues in the CDR3. The germline V and J ends were trimmed by 2 bases and 5 bases, with 10 bases remaining between them. CDR3 residues: CASSFWEGTEAFF. CDR3 DNA sequence: TGCGCCAGCAGCTTTTGGGAGGGAACTGAAGCTTTCTTT.

The rearrangement uses TRBV14 and TRBJ2-5, with TRBD1 identical over 7 bases. The CDR3 spans 13 residues. With 4 bases clipped from V and 2 bases from J, the junction kept 1 base outside the gene matches. The V gene's germline CDR1 is SGHDN and CDR2 FVKESK. The CDR3 is CASSRGQQETQYF. Here the CDR3 DNA reads TGTGCCAGCAGCCGGGGACAGCAAGAGACCCAGTACTTC.

The chain uses TRBV6-4 and TRBJ1-5; D gene uncertain. This CDR3 is built from 15 residues. V lost 5 bases and J 0 bases, leaving 11 bases between the germline ends. Germline assignment: CDR1 MRHNA and CDR2 SNTAGT. CDR3 nucleotide sequence: TGTGCCAGCAGTCTGACTGCGCTTAGCAATCAGCCCCAGCATTTT. Encoded protein: CASSLTALSNQPQHF.

This CDR3 is CASSLYPGGTLEAFF. As DNA, the CDR3 is TGTGCCAGCAGCTTGTACCCTGGGGGTACTCTTGAAGCTTTCTTT. The chain is built from TRBV5-5 and TRBJ1-1, with a tentative D call TRBD1 (5 bases). Germline assignment: CDR1 SGHKS and CDR2 YYEKEE (reference sequence). This CDR3 spans 15 amino acids. The germline V and J ends were trimmed by 1 base and 7 bases, with 17 bases remaining between them. The full variable domain, with the rest looked up from reference TRBV5-5 and TRBJ1-1, is DAGVTQSPTHLIKTRGQQVTLRCSPISGHKSVSWYQQVLGQGPQFIFQYYEKEERGRGNFPDRFSARQFPNYSSELNVNALLLGDSALYLCASSLYPGGTLEAFFGQGTRLTVV.

This rearrangement joins TRBV20-1 to TRBJ1-3; D ambiguous. The V gene's germline CDR1 is DFQATT and CDR2 SNEGSKA (reference sequence). The CDR3 consists of 11 residues. Trimming pared 6 bases from V and 8 bases from J, leaving 11 bases between. The DNA for the CDR3 is TGCAGTGCCGAGATTGGGGACACCATATATTTT. It encodes CSAEIGDTIYF.

V is TRBV10-3 and J is TRBJ2-3, with a weak D call TRBD2 (5 bases). This CDR3 contains 16 residues. CDR1 and CDR2 from the germline V gene are ENHRY and SYGVKD. Trimming stripped 6 bases from V and 2 bases from J, with 18 bases between. The CDR3 nucleotides are TGTGCCATCAGAGAGGGCAGGCCCTCGGACACAGATACGCAGTATTTT. Its translation is CAIREGRPSDTDTQYF.

On this clone: Within the sample, other DNA sequences also encode this same CDR3. The chain uses TRBV11-2 and TRBJ1-5; unclear D gene. V shed 0 bases and J shed 0 bases, with 0 bases lying between them. The CDR3 has 13 amino acids. CDR1 SGHAT and CDR2 FQNNGV come from the germline V gene. CDR3 protein: CASSLDSNQPQHF. CDR3 sequence (DNA): TGTGCCAGCAGCTTAGATAGCAATCAGCCCCAGCATTTT.

J is TRBJ1-1 and V is TRBV6-5; D perhaps matches TRBD1 (6 bases). From germline, CDR1 is MNHEY and CDR2 SVGAGI. V was pared by 7 bases and J by 2 bases, with 14 bases between. The length of the CDR3 is 14 residues. This chain's CDR3 is CASTWGQTNTEAFF. CDR3 nucleotides: TGTGCCAGCACTTGGGGACAAACTAACACTGAAGCTTTCTTT.

This clone was detected a few times. CDR3 bases: TGTGCCAGCAGCTTGGGGTTGACTAGCGGGAGCACAGATACGCAGTATTTT. Translating gives CASSLGLTSGSTDTQYF. The rearrangement joins TRBV7-2 to TRBJ2-3, with TRBD2 matching 10 bases. The trim removed 3 bases at V and 0 bases at J, leaving 6 bases unmatched. The CDR3 contains 17 residues. Germline loops: CDR1 SGHTA, CDR2 FQGNSA.

The chain carries TRBV2 and TRBJ1-3; D gene unclear. The CDR3 runs 15 residues. Germline loops: CDR1 SNHLY, CDR2 FYNNEI. The V end was cut by 5 bases, the J end by 0 bases, with 11 bases between. The CDR3 region has the DNA TGTGCCAGCAGTCCCAGATACTCCTCTGGAAACACCATATATTTT. Its translation: CASSPRYSSGNTIYF.

The rearrangement uses TRBV9 and TRBJ2-1, with TRBD2 as a possible D gene (6 bases). CDR3 length equals 15 residues. V lost 3 bases to trimming and J lost 7 bases, with 17 bases between them. The germline CDR1 and CDR2 sequences are SGDLS and YYNGEE. This CDR3 reads CASSATGTRTNEQFF. The CDR3 DNA sequence: TGTGCCAGCAGCGCCACCGGGACTCGAACAAATGAGCAGTTCTTC. The complete variable domain, with remaining parts taken from reference TRBV9 and TRBJ2-1, reads DSGVTQTPKHLITATGQRVTLRCSPRSGDLSVYWYQQSLDQGLQFLIQYYNGEERAKGNILERFSAQQFPDLHSELNLSSLELGDSALYFCASSATGTRTNEQFFGPGTRLTVL.

This chain links TRBV6-1 with TRBJ1-4; D gene ambiguous. This CDR3 contains 13 residues. Germline lookup yields CDR1 MNHNS and CDR2 SASEGT. V lost 1 base, J lost 7 bases, and 7 bases lay in between. DNA of the CDR3: TGTGCCAGCAGTGAAGGACCCCTTGAAAAACTGTTTTTT. It yields the protein CASSEGPLEKLFF.

This chain links TRBV11-3 with TRBJ2-7; possible D gene TRBD2, 6 bases. CDR1 and CDR2 from the germline V gene are SGHNT and YENEEA. V lost 0 bases, J lost 3 bases, and 15 bases lay in between. This CDR3 comprises 16 residues. In nucleotides, the CDR3 is TGTGCCAGCAGCTTAGAGAAGGGAGGAGGAAACTACGAGCAGTACTTC. The encoded protein is CASSLEKGGGNYEQYF.

V usage is TRBV5-1 and J usage is TRBJ2-7; D might be TRBD1 or TRBD2, each matching 5 bases. CDR1 and CDR2 from the germline V gene are SGHRS and YFSETQ. CDR3 size: 15 residues. V lost 5 bases and J 2 bases, leaving 17 bases between the germline ends. The DNA of the CDR3 is TGCGCCAGCAGGCCTACCGGGACGGCTACCTACGAGCAGTACTTC. The encoded protein is CASRPTGTATYEQYF.

This clone was observed a few times. V is TRBV19 and J is TRBJ1-1, with 7 bases fitting TRBD1. Looked up from germline, CDR1 is LNHDA and CDR2 is SQIVND (reference sequence). V lost 0 bases to trimming and J lost 2 bases; unmatched junction nucleotides: 9. The length of the CDR3 is 17 residues. The CDR3 spells CASSIDLTGTNNTEAFF. In DNA form, the CDR3 reads TGTGCCAGTAGTATAGATTTGACAGGGACTAACAACACTGAAGCTTTCTTT. Full variable domain (missing parts from reference TRBV19 and TRBJ1-1): DGGITQSPKYLFRKEGQNVTLSCEQNLNHDAMYWYRQDPGQGLRLIYYSQIVNDFQKGDIAEGYSVSREKKESFPLTVTSAQKNPTAFYLCASSIDLTGTNNTEAFFGQGTRLTVV.

The V call is TRBV6-1, the J call TRBJ2-3, with 9 nucleotides matching TRBD2. CDR1 and CDR2 from the germline V gene are MNHNS and SASEGT. The CDR3 is 14 residues long. Unmatched junction bases numbered 2, after V lost 7 bases and J lost 0 bases. The CDR3 loop is CASKTSGSTDTQYF. CDR3 sequence (DNA): TGTGCCAGCAAAACTAGCGGGAGCACAGATACGCAGTATTTT.